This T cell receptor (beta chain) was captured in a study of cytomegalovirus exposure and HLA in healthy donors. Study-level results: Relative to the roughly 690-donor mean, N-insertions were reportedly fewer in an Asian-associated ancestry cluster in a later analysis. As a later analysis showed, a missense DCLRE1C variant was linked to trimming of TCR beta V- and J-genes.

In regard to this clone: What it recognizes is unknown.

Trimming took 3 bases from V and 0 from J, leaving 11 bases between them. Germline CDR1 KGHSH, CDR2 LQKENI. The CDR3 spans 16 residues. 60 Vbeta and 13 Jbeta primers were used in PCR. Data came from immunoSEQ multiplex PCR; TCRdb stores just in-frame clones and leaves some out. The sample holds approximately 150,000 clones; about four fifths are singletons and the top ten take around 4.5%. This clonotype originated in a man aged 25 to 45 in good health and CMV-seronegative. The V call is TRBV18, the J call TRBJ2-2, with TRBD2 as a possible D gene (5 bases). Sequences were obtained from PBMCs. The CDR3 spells CASSPRTRANTGELFF. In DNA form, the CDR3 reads TGTGCCAGCTCACCTCGAACTAGAGCGAACACCGGGGAGCTGTTTTTT.